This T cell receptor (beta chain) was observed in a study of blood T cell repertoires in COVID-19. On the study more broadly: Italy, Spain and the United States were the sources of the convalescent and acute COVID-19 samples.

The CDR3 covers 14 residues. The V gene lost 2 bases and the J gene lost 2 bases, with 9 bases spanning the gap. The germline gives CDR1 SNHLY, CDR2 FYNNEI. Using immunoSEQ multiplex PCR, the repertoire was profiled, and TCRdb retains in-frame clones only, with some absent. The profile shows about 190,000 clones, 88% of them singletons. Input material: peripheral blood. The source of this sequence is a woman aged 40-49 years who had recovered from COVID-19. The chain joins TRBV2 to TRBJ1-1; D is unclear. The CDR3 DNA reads TGTGCCAGCAGTGAACGGGGAATAAACACTGAAGCTTTCTTT. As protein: CASSERGINTEAFF. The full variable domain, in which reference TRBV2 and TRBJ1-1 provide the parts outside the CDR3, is EPEVTQTPSHQVTQMGQEVILRCVPISNHLYFYWYRQILGQKVEFLVSFYNNEISEKSEIFDDQFSVERPDGSNFTLKIRSTKLEDSAMYFCASSERGINTEAFFGQGTRLTVV.